This section outlines one T cell receptor (beta chain) sequence together with its context. Its antigen is as yet unknown. Clones were sequenced by immunoSEQ multiplex PCR, and TCRdb holds only the in-frame ones, with some missing. The table has over 130,000 clones, roughly nine tenths seen once; the top ten hold 6.5% to 8%. This record comes from a study of T cell responses to AZD1222 COVID-19 vaccine. Findings of the study overall: Repertoire collection took place solely once the T cell response had peaked.

Germline lookup yields CDR1 SGHTA and CDR2 FQGTGA. With 9 bases removed from V and 6 bases from J, the gap between germline ends came to 18 bases. The CDR3 extends over 14 amino acids. Sequenced material: peripheral blood, taken 28 days after the second dose of the MenACWY control vaccine. The chain has TRBV7-3 and TRBJ2-1; possibly TRBD2 for D (5 bases). The sequence derives from an adult who received the MenACWY meningococcal vaccine as a control. The CDR3 DNA reads as TGTGCCAGTAGCGCCGAACAGAGCTCCAATGAGCAGTTCTTC. It specifies CASSAEQSSNEQFF.